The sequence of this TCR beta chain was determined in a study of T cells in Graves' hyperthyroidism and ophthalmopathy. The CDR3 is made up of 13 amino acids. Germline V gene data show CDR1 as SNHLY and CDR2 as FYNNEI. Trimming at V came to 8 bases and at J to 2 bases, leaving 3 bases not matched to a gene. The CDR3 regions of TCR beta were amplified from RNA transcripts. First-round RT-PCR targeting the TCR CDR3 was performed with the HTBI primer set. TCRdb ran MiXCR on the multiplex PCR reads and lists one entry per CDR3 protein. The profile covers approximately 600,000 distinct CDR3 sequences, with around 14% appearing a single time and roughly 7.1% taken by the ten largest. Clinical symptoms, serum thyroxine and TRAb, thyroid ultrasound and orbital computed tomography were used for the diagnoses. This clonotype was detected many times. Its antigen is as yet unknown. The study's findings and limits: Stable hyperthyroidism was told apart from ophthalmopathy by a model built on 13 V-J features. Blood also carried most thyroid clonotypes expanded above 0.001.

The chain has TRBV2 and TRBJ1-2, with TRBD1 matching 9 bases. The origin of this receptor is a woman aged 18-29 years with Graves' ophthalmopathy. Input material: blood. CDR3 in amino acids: CASRQGENYGYTF. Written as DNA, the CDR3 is TGTGCCAGCCGACAGGGGGAAAACTATGGCTACACCTTC.